The 23 T cell receptor beta chains below all came from one sample that was sequenced in a study of PD-1 blockade in classical Hodgkin lymphoma. Time point of the sample: cycle 4 day 1 (C4D1), after less than 7 weeks of nivolumab. Relapse was seen in all patients after autologous stem cell transplantation, and brentuximab vedotin exposure was variable. The table came from immunoSEQ multiplex PCR; TCRdb's copy has only in-frame clones and leaves some out. The sample holds about 89,000 clones; 90% are singletons and the top ten take under 3.5%. The sequences come from peripheral blood mononuclear cells (PBMCs), collected before the fourth cycle of nivolumab. The source of these receptors is a human donor with classical Hodgkin lymphoma.

The CDR3 nucleotides read TGTGCCAGCAGCTTCGGGCGCGGCGGCACAGATACGCAGTATTTT. Translated: CASSFGRGGTDTQYF. The chain uses TRBV5-4 and TRBJ2-3; D remains ambiguous. Germline V gene sequence: CDR1 SGHNT, CDR2 YYREEE (reference sequence). Trimming removed 2 bases from V and 1 base from J, with 11 bases in between. This CDR3 contains 15 residues. The full variable domain, rest sourced from reference TRBV5-4 and TRBJ2-3, is ETGVTQSPTHLIKTRGQQVTLRCSSQSGHNTVSWYQQALGQGPQFIFQYYREEENGRGNFPPRFSGLQFPNYSSELNVNALELDDSALYLCASSFGRGGTDTQYFGPGTRLTVL.

V is TRBV30 and J is TRBJ1-5, with D uncertain. With 3 bases removed from V and 0 bases from J, the gap between germline ends came to 6 bases. The CDR3 covers 13 residues. CDR1 is GTSNPN and CDR2 is SVGIG in the germline V gene (reference sequence). CDR3 residues: CAWRNGSNQPQHF. CDR3 nucleotides: TGTGCCTGGAGAAACGGTAGCAATCAGCCCCAGCATTTT.

J is TRBJ2-7 and V is TRBV12-5; no firm D call. CDR3 length: 12 residues. V lost 7 bases to trimming and J lost 1 base, with 8 bases between them. Germline loops: CDR1 LGHNT, CDR2 FRNRAP. CDR3 bases: TGTGCTAGTGCCATCAGGTCCTACGAGCAGTACTTC. Its translation is CASAIRSYEQYF.

This clone was seen a handful of times. The chain couples TRBV4-1 to TRBJ1-2, with unresolved D. The V gene's germline CDR1 is MGHRA and CDR2 YSYEKL. The CDR3 totals 11 residues. V lost 2 bases and J lost 6, with 4 bases in between. CDR3 nucleotides: TGCGCCAGCAGCCAATCGGATGGCTACACCTTC. It is translated as CASSQSDGYTF.

This clone was picked up a small number of times. The gene calls are TRBV6-5 and TRBJ1-2; D is perhaps TRBD1 (6 bases). V lost 5 bases, J lost 4 bases, and 14 bases lay in between. The CDR3 runs to 14 residues. Per the germline V gene, CDR1 is MNHEY and CDR2 is SVGAGI. CDR3 region: CASSPTDRFYGYTF. CDR3 DNA sequence: TGTGCCAGCAGTCCAACAGACAGGTTCTATGGCTACACCTTC.

V gene TRBV28 combines with J gene TRBJ1-2; D unresolved. Trimming took 5 bases from V and 0 from J, leaving 13 bases between them. The CDR3 has 15 amino acids. Germline loops: CDR1 MDHEN, CDR2 SYDVKM. The CDR3 DNA reads as TGTGCCAGCAGTCCCATTACCGTACCTAACTATGGCTACACCTTC. It encodes CASSPITVPNYGYTF.

This clone was seen a single time. The chain is built from TRBV30 and TRBJ1-4; D not certain. The CDR3 has 15 residues. Germline CDR1 is GTSNPN and CDR2 is SVGIG (reference sequence). The V end lost 0 bases, the J end lost 2 bases, and 10 bases lay between the germline ends. Here the CDR3 DNA reads TGTGCCTGGAGTGTCAGTCGAGCGACTAATGAAAAACTGTTTTTT. This translates into CAWSVSRATNEKLFF.

The CDR3 coding sequence is TGTGCCAGCAAAATTCAGGGGAACACCGGGGAGCTGTTTTTT. Its translation is CASKIQGNTGELFF. This chain links TRBV6-5 with TRBJ2-2, with D maybe TRBD1 (5 bases). Trimming took off 7 bases at V and 1 base at J, with 10 bases between the two ends. The CDR3 contains 14 residues. Germline CDR1 reads MNHEY; CDR2 reads SVGAGI.

This clone was seen a single time. The chain recombines TRBV4-1 with TRBJ1-1, with 8 bases that match TRBD1. Per germline, CDR1 MGHRA and CDR2 YSYEKL. After removal of 3 bases from V and 0 bases from J, the junction contained 3 bases not matched to a gene. The CDR3 loop spans 15 amino acids. The CDR3 region has the DNA TGCGCCAGCAGCCATGACAGGGGATTGAACACTGAAGCTTTCTTT. It encodes CASSHDRGLNTEAFF.

This chain links TRBV6-6 with TRBJ2-7; perhaps TRBD1 as D (6 bases). This CDR3 comprises 15 residues. From germline, CDR1 is MNHNY and CDR2 SVGAGI (reference sequence). V lost 2 bases and J lost 3, with 14 bases in between. Here the CDR3 reads CASSYRDKALYEQYF. Written as DNA, the CDR3 is TGTGCCAGCAGTTACAGGGACAAAGCCCTCTACGAGCAGTACTTC.

Concerning this clone: The sample holds other DNA sequences that translate to the same CDR3. The J gene is TRBJ1-2, the V gene TRBV11-2; D uncertain. CDR1 is SGHAT, CDR2 FQNNGV, per germline. V was pared by 1 base and J by 14 bases, with 17 bases between. The CDR3 is 13 amino acids. The CDR3 DNA is TGTGCCAGCAGCTTAGGGGAATTGGGCGGCGGAACCTTC. This translates into CASSLGELGGGTF.

The CDR3 DNA reads as TGTGCCAGCAGCGTGAATCAGGGTTCTAATTCACCCCTCCACTTT. This translates into CASSVNQGSNSPLHF. The V and J genes are TRBV9 and TRBJ1-6, with D perhaps TRBD1 (5 bases). CDR1 and CDR2 (germline): SGDLS, YYNGEE. CDR3 size: 15 residues. The V and J ends lost 2 bases and 6 bases respectively, with 12 bases between them.

The chain is built from TRBV7-2 and TRBJ2-1; 8 nucleotides line up with TRBD2. This CDR3 has 15 residues. Germline V gene sequence: CDR1 SGHTA, CDR2 FQGNSA. V was clipped by 5 bases and J by 8 bases; unmatched bases: 11. CDR3 protein: CASSPPGGGRDEQFF. In DNA form, the CDR3 reads TGTGCCAGCAGCCCCCCCGGCGGGGGGAGGGATGAGCAGTTCTTC. Supplemented by reference TRBV7-2 and TRBJ2-1, the full variable domain reads GAGVSQSPSNKVTEKGKDVELRCDPISGHTALYWYRQSLGQGLEFLIYFQGNSAPDKSGLPSDRFSAERTGGSVSTLTIQRTQQEDSAVYLCASSPPGGGRDEQFFGPGTRLTVL.

J is TRBJ2-7 and V is TRBV19; D call uncertain. The CDR3 has 14 residues. V lost 3 bases and J 3 bases, leaving 12 bases between the germline ends. Germline V lookup: CDR1 LNHDA, CDR2 SQIVND (reference sequence). Here the CDR3 DNA reads TGTGCCAGTAGTATTTATAGGACCAGCTACGAGCAGTACTTC. Protein: CASSIYRTSYEQYF.

CDR3 sequence reads: CASNYRTSPLHF. The CDR3 DNA reads as TGTGCCAGCAACTACCGGACCTCACCCCTCCACTTT. The chain employs TRBV6-5 and TRBJ1-6, with D unresolved. Germline V CDR1 and CDR2: MNHEY, SVGAGI. Between the trimmed V and J ends, which lost 7 bases and 10 bases, there was a span of 11 bases. The CDR3 has 12 residues.

This clone was seen just once. The CDR3 is CAIRAPGQSSYEQYF. The CDR3 DNA reads TGTGCCATCAGGGCTCCGGGACAGAGCTCCTACGAGCAGTACTTC. J is TRBJ2-7 and V is TRBV10-3, with TRBD1 identical over 7 bases. The germline gives CDR1 ENHRY, CDR2 SYGVKD. J was trimmed by 0 bases and V by 6 bases; bases with no gene match: 8. The CDR3 is made up of 15 amino acids.

The J gene is TRBJ2-7, the V gene TRBV27, with a tentative D call TRBD2 (6 bases). V was cut by 5 bases and J by 0 bases, with 14 bases left in between. The CDR3 runs 15 residues. Germline V lookup: CDR1 MNHEY, CDR2 SMNVEV (reference sequence). In DNA form, the CDR3 reads TGTGCCAGCAGTCCCCGGGGGTGGGTCTCCTACGAGCAGTACTTC. Translating gives CASSPRGWVSYEQYF.

The V call is TRBV20-1, the J call TRBJ1-2; D is ambiguous. CDR3 length: 10 amino acids. Germline V CDR1 and CDR2: DFQATT, SNEGSKA (reference sequence). V lost 7 bases and J lost 8, with 11 bases in between. CDR3 coding DNA: TGCAGTGTCAGCAGCCAAGGCTACACCTTC. Protein product: CSVSSQGYTF.

This clone showed up just a few times. J is TRBJ1-2 and V is TRBV2; D uncertain. Germline values: CDR1 SNHLY, CDR2 FYNNEI. The CDR3 has 13 amino acids. The germline V and J ends were trimmed by 0 bases and 6 bases, with 8 bases remaining between them. The CDR3 sequence is CASSEARENGYTF. In nucleotides, the CDR3 is TGTGCCAGCAGTGAAGCACGGGAGAATGGCTACACCTTC.

The gene calls are TRBV9 and TRBJ2-1; D is undetermined. This CDR3 has 15 residues. Per the germline V gene, CDR1 is SGDLS and CDR2 is YYNGEE. V was shortened by 0 bases and J by 7 bases, with 14 bases between the two germline ends. Here the CDR3 reads CASSVATGLGNEQFF. DNA for the CDR3: TGTGCCAGCAGCGTAGCTACCGGTCTTGGAAATGAGCAGTTCTTC.

The chain joins TRBV9 to TRBJ2-7; no definite D call. The germline CDR1 and CDR2 sequences are SGDLS and YYNGEE. This CDR3 contains 17 residues. Deletions cut 0 bases from V and 2 bases from J, with 18 bases between. The CDR3: CASSVGWLLDGTYEQYF. The CDR3 DNA follows: TGTGCCAGCAGCGTAGGTTGGCTCTTGGACGGCACCTACGAGCAGTACTTC.

CDR3 coding DNA: TGCGCCAGCAGCACGGGACAGGGCGGTAATGAAAAACTGTTTTTT. This sequence encodes CASSTGQGGNEKLFF. V is TRBV5-1 and J is TRBJ1-4, with 9 bases lining up with TRBD1. J was trimmed by 4 bases and V by 4 bases; bases with no gene match: 5. Germline V lookup: CDR1 SGHRS, CDR2 YFSETQ. The CDR3 sequence is 15 residues long. Supplemented by reference TRBV5-1 and TRBJ1-4, the full variable domain reads KAGVTQTPRYLIKTRGQQVTLSCSPISGHRSVSWYQQTPGQGLQFLFEYFSETQRNKGNFPGRFSGRQFSNSRSEMNVSTLELGDSALYLCASSTGQGGNEKLFFGSGTQLSVL.

The J gene is TRBJ2-5, the V gene TRBV25-1; TRBD1 aligns across 7 bases. With 7 bases clipped from V and 7 bases from J, the junction kept 9 bases outside the gene matches. The CDR3 contains 13 residues. Germline CDR1 is MGHDK and CDR2 is SYGVNS. The CDR3 spells CASTATGIGTQYF. CDR3 DNA sequence: TGTGCCAGCACTGCGACAGGGATAGGGACCCAGTACTTC.